The clone carrying this T cell receptor beta chain was observed a few times. TCRdb re-analysed the 5' RACE reads in MiXCR, keeping a single row per CDR3 protein. Here the sample spans about 450,000 distinct CDR3 sequences, 18% being singletons. These data are taken from a study of identical twins. Germline CDR1 is SGHTA and CDR2 is FQGNSA. The J segment lost 7 bases and the V segment lost 4 bases, leaving 10 bases of the junction unmatched. The CDR3 loop spans 15 amino acids. The source of this sequence is a man in his forties or fifties in good health. The J gene is TRBJ2-7, the V gene TRBV7-2; 10 positions match TRBD2. Sequencing used naive T cells sorted from blood. This chain's CDR3 is CASSSSGGSLGEQYF. The CDR3, as DNA: TGTGCCAGCAGCTCTAGCGGGGGATCTCTGGGGGAGCAGTACTTC.